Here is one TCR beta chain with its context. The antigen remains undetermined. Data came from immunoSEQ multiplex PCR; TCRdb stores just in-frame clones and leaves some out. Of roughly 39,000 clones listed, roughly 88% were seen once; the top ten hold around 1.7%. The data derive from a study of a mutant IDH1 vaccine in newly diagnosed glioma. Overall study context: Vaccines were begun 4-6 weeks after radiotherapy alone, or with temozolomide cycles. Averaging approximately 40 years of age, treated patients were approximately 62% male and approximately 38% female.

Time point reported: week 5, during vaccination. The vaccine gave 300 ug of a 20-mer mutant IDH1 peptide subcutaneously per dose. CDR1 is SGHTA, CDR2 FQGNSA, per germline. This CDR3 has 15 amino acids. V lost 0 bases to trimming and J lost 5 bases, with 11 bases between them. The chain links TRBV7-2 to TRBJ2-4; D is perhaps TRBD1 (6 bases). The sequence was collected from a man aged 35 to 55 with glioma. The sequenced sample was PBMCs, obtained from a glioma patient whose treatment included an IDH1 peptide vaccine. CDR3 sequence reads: CASSLAGGRENIQYF. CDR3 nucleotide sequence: TGTGCCAGCAGCTTAGCTGGGGGCCGGGAAAACATTCAGTACTTC. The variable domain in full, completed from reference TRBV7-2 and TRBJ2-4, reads GAGVSQSPSNKVTEKGKDVELRCDPISGHTALYWYRQSLGQGLEFLIYFQGNSAPDKSGLPSDRFSAERTGGSVSTLTIQRTQQEDSAVYLCASSLAGGRENIQYFGAGTRLSVL.